The rows below give T cell receptor beta chains drawn from one sample of a study of T cell responses to AZD1222 COVID-19 vaccine. Assay: immunoSEQ multiplex PCR; the TCRdb copy retains only in-frame clones and omits some. The sample includes over 120,000 clones, around nine tenths of them seen just once. This material consisted of peripheral blood, taken on day 0 of AZD1222 vaccination. The receptors here all came from an adult in good health. Each CDR3 is given with its conserved first and last residue. Clone size is given for some rows only: seen once, a few or many times, or a class if the clone is expanded.

.,TRBV9,16,TRBJ2-2,CASSVGGGSFTGELFF
.,TRBV18,13,TRBJ2-5,CASSVGPQETQYF
.,TRBV28,10,TRBJ1-1,CASRNTEAFF
.,TRBV18,15,TRBJ2-1,CASSYGTGIYNEQFF
.,TRBV23-1,16,TRBJ1-2,CASSHRAWRANYGYTF
.,TRBV7-9,12,TRBJ2-7,CASEGSSYEQYF
.,TRBV18,15,TRBJ1-5,CASSPRDSRDQPQHF
.,TRBV19,14,TRBJ1-5,CASSIVPGNQPQHF
.,TRBV5-6,15,TRBJ2-7,CASSSGLYSSYEQYF
.,TRBV6-2/TRBV6-3,15,TRBJ2-1,CASSYRSPLRSEQFF
.,TRBV20-1,17,TRBJ2-2,CSASTWGAGVNTGELFF
.,TRBV10-3,14,TRBJ2-5,CATRGTGTLQTQYF
.,TRBV7-2,15,TRBJ2-6,CASSLTGAGANVLTF
.,TRBV9,15,TRBJ2-1,CASSAQPGGVNEQFF
.,TRBV30,16,TRBJ1-4,CAWSVGQLATNEKLFF
.,TRBV24-1,15,TRBJ2-5,CATSDLPGGLETQYF
.,TRBV10-3,14,TRBJ2-2,CAIRPQGGTGELFF
once,TRBV10-3,15,TRBJ2-7,CAISVTGDSSYEQYF
.,TRBV2,14,TRBJ1-5,CASSYGPFNQPQHF
.,TRBV4-1,15,TRBJ2-7,CASSDRDRVSYEQYF
.,TRBV28,18,TRBJ1-5,CASSSLGRLAPRNQPQHF
.,TRBV20-1,11,TRBJ2-3,CSAYHLKPQYF
.,TRBV5-1,15,TRBJ2-7,CASSLFPETPTEQYF
.,TRBV29-1,14,TRBJ2-1,CSVAGTGAVNEQFF
.,TRBV11-2,15,TRBJ2-6,CASSGSGSGANVLTF
.,TRBV5-1,15,TRBJ2-1,CASRLAGSSYNEQFF
.,TRBV5-6,16,TRBJ2-1,CASSPGYGYRGDEQFF
.,TRBV10-3,17,TRBJ2-3,CAISREIAGSRNDTQYF
.,TRBV11-2,14,TRBJ2-7,CASSSTPTDYEQYF
.,TRBV4-2,16,TRBJ1-3,CASSQDAISGGNTIYF
.,TRBV28,17,TRBJ1-1,CASSLLGPSRVGTEAFF
.,TRBV28,15,TRBJ1-6,CASSLWDRDNSPLHF
once,TRBV27,14,TRBJ1-6,CASSSDTGASPLHF
once,TRBV5-5,14,TRBJ2-1,CASSPGTGKNEQFF
.,TRBV28,17,TRBJ2-3,CASRNHLYSTGIDTQYF
.,TRBV28,16,TRBJ1-6,CASSWAGQGGNSPLHF
.,TRBV5-1,15,TRBJ2-1,CASSLQSSSYNEQFF
.,TRBV4-1,15,TRBJ1-1,CASSQDLLLNTEAFF
.,TRBV5-1,13,TRBJ2-1,CASSFTGWDEQFF
.,TRBV2,13,TRBJ1-4,CASSALRREKLFF
.,TRBV5-1,15,TRBJ2-2,CASSLGAGVVGELFF
.,TRBV6-5,14,TRBJ2-7,CASFHKGGRVKQYF
.,TRBV5-5,15,TRBJ1-1,CASNDRGTLNTEAFF
.,TRBV5-1,13,TRBJ2-1,CASHRLITNEQFF
.,TRBV28,12,TRBJ1-5,CAINRAGQPQHF
.,TRBV23-1,12,TRBJ1-1,CASTSENTEAFF
.,TRBV11-2,13,TRBJ1-1,CASSPGGNTEAFF
.,TRBV7-2,15,TRBJ1-1,CASSLGDRSRTEAFF
.,TRBV5-1,16,TRBJ2-1,CASSSEGGAGDNEQFF
.,TRBV5-4,15,TRBJ1-1,CASSLYGTPNTEAFF
.,TRBV4-1,15,TRBJ1-5,CASSQETSTGQPQHF
.,TRBV5-1,16,TRBJ2-1,CASSLDRAIGYNEQFF
.,TRBV5-1,11,TRBJ2-1,CASGSYNEQFF
.,TRBV10-3,18,TRBJ2-6,CAISEGQGRSSGANVLTF
.,TRBV6-5,15,TRBJ2-7,CASSSTGSLSYEQYF
once,TRBV5-1,16,TRBJ2-7,CASSLEAGGLHYEQYF
.,TRBV5-4,16,TRBJ1-2,CASSLPGQGALAGYTF
.,TRBV5-1,10,TRBJ2-5,CASSRETQYF
.,TRBV6-1,15,TRBJ2-7,CASSEAAGRSYEQYF